What follows are 14 T cell receptor beta chains derived from one specimen sequenced in a study of beta chain features in type 1 diabetes. Reverse transcription of all isolated RNA meant that expressed TCRB transcripts were sequenced. Profiling relied on immunoSEQ multiplex PCR, and the TCRdb table lists in-frame clones only, not all of them. The sample yields a few hundred thousand clones, 14% seen once. The sample taken for sequencing was naive CD4+ T cells from blood. The origin of the receptors is a man younger than 45 in good health.

This clone was detected a few times. The chain carries TRBV7-9 and TRBJ1-1; D is ambiguous. Germline-derived CDR1 and CDR2 are SEHNR and FQNEAQ (reference sequence). The CDR3 covers 14 residues. Trimming cost V 1 base and J 1 base, with 7 bases left between them. The CDR3 DNA sequence: TGTGCCAGCAGCTTAGAGGGTCGGAACACTGAAGCTTTCTTT. It specifies CASSLEGRNTEAFF.

The CDR3 sequence: CASSLFGELGRGEETQYF. The CDR3 DNA follows: TGCGCCAGCAGCTTGTTTGGAGAACTGGGAAGAGGAGAAGAGACCCAGTACTTC. The V call is TRBV5-1, the J call TRBJ2-5; D remains unclear. The germline V gene encodes CDR1 SGHRS and CDR2 YFSETQ. This CDR3 region has 18 residues. The V end lost 1 base, the J end lost 3 bases, and 22 bases lay between the germline ends.

V is TRBV25-1 and J is TRBJ1-2; 11 nucleotides line up with TRBD1. With V trimmed by 3 bases and J by 4 bases, 4 bases remained unmatched. There are 15 residues in the CDR3. Germline V CDR1 and CDR2: MGHDK, SYGVNS. CDR3 loop: CASSDIGQGAYGYTF. The DNA for the CDR3 is TGTGCCAGCAGTGACATAGGACAGGGGGCCTATGGCTACACCTTC.

The chain links TRBV4-1 to TRBJ2-3, with TRBD2 matching over 7 bases. There are 17 residues in the CDR3. Germline values: CDR1 MGHRA, CDR2 YSYEKL. Germline trimming cut 0 bases from V and 1 base from J; bases unmatched to any gene: 7. DNA of the CDR3: TGCGCCAGCAGCCAAGATATCATGGCGGGGGGCACAGATACGCAGTATTTT. Amino acids: CASSQDIMAGGTDTQYF.

This clone was picked up a small number of times. The V gene is TRBV29-1, the J gene TRBJ2-2; tentatively, D is TRBD1 (5 bases). Trimming left V 5 bases short and J 4 bases short, with 11 bases between. Germline-derived CDR1 and CDR2 are SQVTM and ANQGSEA. The CDR3 totals 13 residues. As DNA, the CDR3 is TGCAGCGTTCGAAGGGGAAGCACCGGGGAGCTGTTTTTT. As protein: CSVRRGSTGELFF.

In the case of this clone: The same CDR3 also results from other DNA sequences found in this sample. The chain has TRBV7-9 and TRBJ2-1, with D perhaps given as TRBD1 or TRBD2 (5 bases each). Trimming stripped 3 bases from V and 0 bases from J, with 6 bases between. Germline loops: CDR1 SEHNR, CDR2 FQNEAQ (reference sequence). This CDR3 is built from 14 residues. In nucleotides, the CDR3 is TGTGCCAGCAGCTTTGGGGGCTCCTACAATGAGCAGTTCTTC. Translated: CASSFGGSYNEQFF.

This clone was found a few times. The chain uses TRBV9 and TRBJ2-7; D might be TRBD2 (5 bases). V lost 3 bases, J lost 0 bases, and 10 bases lay in between. There are 14 residues in the CDR3. The germline V gene has CDR1 SGDLS and CDR2 YYNGEE. As DNA, the CDR3 is TGTGCCAGCAGCGGGACTCCTGACTCCTACGAGCAGTACTTC. It codes for CASSGTPDSYEQYF. The complete variable domain, with remaining parts taken from reference TRBV9 and TRBJ2-7, reads DSGVTQTPKHLITATGQRVTLRCSPRSGDLSVYWYQQSLDQGLQFLIQYYNGEERAKGNILERFSAQQFPDLHSELNLSSLELGDSALYFCASSGTPDSYEQYFGPGTRLTVT.

The chain links TRBV7-9 to TRBJ2-3, with 9 bases fitting TRBD2. The germline CDR1 and CDR2 sequences are SEHNR and FQNEAQ (reference sequence). CDR3 length: 18 residues. The trim removed 5 bases at V and 1 base at J, leaving 13 bases unmatched. The CDR3, as DNA: TGTGCCAGCAGCCCCCCATTCGACATAGCGGGAGGCACAGATACGCAGTATTTT. This codes for CASSPPFDIAGGTDTQYF.

The chain carries TRBV4-3 and TRBJ1-1; D call uncertain. V dropped 1 base and J dropped 4 bases, with 16 bases sitting between them. CDR1 and CDR2 from the germline V gene are LGHNA and YSLEER. The CDR3 spans 16 residues. This CDR3 reads CASSQVVRPRPTEAFF. CDR3 nucleotides: TGCGCCAGCAGCCAAGTTGTGAGGCCCCGGCCCACTGAAGCTTTCTTT.

This clone was seen a few times. The chain carries TRBV4-2 and TRBJ2-1; possible D gene TRBD2, 5 bases. CDR3 length: 12 residues. V lost 0 bases and J lost 10, with 7 bases in between. The germline gives CDR1 LGHNA, CDR2 YNFKEQ. The CDR3 protein is CASSQDWREQFF. Here the CDR3 DNA reads TGTGCCAGCAGCCAAGATTGGAGGGAGCAGTTCTTC.

At least ten counts were recorded for this clone. The chain recombines TRBV7-9 with TRBJ2-7; D perhaps matches TRBD1 (6 bases). The germline CDR1 and CDR2 sequences are SEHNR and FQNEAQ (reference sequence). Deletions cut 3 bases from V and 0 bases from J, with 6 bases between. The CDR3 is 13 residues long. CDR3 region: CASSLDSSYEQYV. The CDR3 nucleotides read TGTGCCAGCAGCTTGGACAGCTCCTACGAGCAGTACGTC.

In its sample, this clone was seen a few times. The CDR3 spells CASSLQTTNGELFF. CDR3 in DNA: TGTGCCAGCAGCTTGCAAACCACCAACGGGGAGCTGTTTTTT. The chain links TRBV7-2 to TRBJ2-2; D is ambiguous. Germline-derived CDR1 and CDR2 are SGHTA and FQGNSA. This CDR3 is 14 amino acids long. Trimming removed 3 bases from V and 7 bases from J, with 12 bases in between.

This clone was found a few times. The chain couples TRBV7-9 to TRBJ2-7; no clear D gene. V lost 1 base and J 0 bases, leaving 7 bases between the germline ends. Germline assignment: CDR1 SEHNR and CDR2 FQNEAQ (reference sequence). The CDR3 length is 14 residues. CDR3 nucleotide sequence: TGTGCCAGCAGCTTAGTCCTAAGCTCCTACGAGCAGTACTTC. This encodes CASSLVLSSYEQYF.

This clone has a handful of counts. The chain combines TRBV28 with TRBJ1-5, with unresolved D. Trimming cost V 2 bases and J 0 bases, with 11 bases left between them. The CDR3 contains 16 residues. CDR1 is MDHEN, CDR2 SYDVKM, per germline. Here the CDR3 reads CASSLHVGSSNQPQHF. As DNA, the CDR3 is TGTGCCAGCAGTTTACACGTCGGCAGTAGCAATCAGCCCCAGCATTTT. Full variable domain (remainder filled in from reference TRBV28 and TRBJ1-5): DVKVTQSSRYLVKRTGEKVFLECVQDMDHENMFWYRQDPGLGLRLIYFSYDVKMKEKGDIPEGYSVSREKKERFSLILESASTNQTSMYLCASSLHVGSSNQPQHFGDGTRLSIL.